These T cell receptor beta chains were read from a single sample in a study of monozygotic twins with cystic fibrosis. The repertoire was sequenced with immunoSEQ multiplex PCR; TCRdb's copy has only in-frame clones and lacks some. The sample shows 11,000 to 15,000 clones, 70% to 90% of them seen only once. Material for sequencing was blood. All receptors come from a boy younger than 18 with cystic fibrosis. Both conserved end residues are part of each CDR3. The D gene is left open where the match is weak. For some rows the clone size is stated as once, few or many, or as a class when expanded; others skip it.

size	D	V	J	DNA	CDR3
-	TRBD1	TRBV7-8	TRBJ2-2	TGTGCCAGCAGCTTCGAGGGGGCCATCACCGGGGAGCTGTTTTTT	CASSFEGAITGELFF
once	TRBD1	TRBV5-1	TRBJ1-2	TGCGCCAGCAGCTCGGGACAGGGTGGTATAGAGGGCTACACCTTC	CASSSGQGGIEGYTF
-	-	TRBV14	TRBJ1-1	TGTGCCAGCAGCCATACCGGGCGTTACACTGAAGCTTTCTTT	CASSHTGRYTEAFF
-	-	TRBV6-1	TRBJ1-1	TGTGCCAGCAGTGCCACACTAATCCGTGGGTACACTGAAGCTTTCTTT	CASSATLIRGYTEAFF
once	-	TRBV19	TRBJ2-5	TGTGCCAGTAGTGCCATGGGGGGCTGGGAGACCCAGTACTTC	CASSAMGGWETQYF
-	-	TRBV5-6	TRBJ1-1	TGTGCCAGCTTAGTGGGGGTGAATCTGAACACTGAAGCTTTCTTT	CASLVGVNLNTEAFF
once	TRBD1	TRBV4-1	TRBJ1-5	TGCGCCAGCAGCCAATTCGGACAGGGGTTCAGCAATCAGCCCCAGCATTTT	CASSQFGQGFSNQPQHF
-	-	TRBV7-2	TRBJ2-2	TGTGCCAGCAGCTTAGCTACAGGGACCGGGGAGCTGTTTTTT	CASSLATGTGELFF
-	-	TRBV9	TRBJ2-3	TGTGCCAGCAGCGTAGTGTCAGGCCATAGCACAGATACGCAGTATTTT	CASSVVSGHSTDTQYF
-	-	TRBV7-9	TRBJ1-2	TGTGCCAGCAGGAGGAAAGGCCCTTTCTATGGCTACACCTTC	CASRRKGPFYGYTF
-	TRBD1	TRBV7-8	TRBJ1-4	TGTGCCAGCACCAAACTAGGGGACAGAAAAAATGAAAAACTGTTTTTT	CASTKLGDRKNEKLFF
-	TRBD2	TRBV19	TRBJ2-1	TGTGCCACCGGACTAGCGGTCTACAATGAGCAGTTCTTC	CATGLAVYNEQFF
once	-	TRBV6-6	TRBJ1-5	TGTGCCAGCCTGGAAGGAGATTTGGATCAGCCCCAGCATTTT	CASLEGDLDQPQHF
once	-	TRBV7-9	TRBJ1-3	TGTGCCAGCAGCCCAGAGAAGGGAACCTGGCTCGACACCATATATTTT	CASSPEKGTWLDTIYF
-	-	TRBV6-5	TRBJ1-2	TGTGCCAGCAGTTACTCTCCTTACTCCAACTATGGCTACACCTTC	CASSYSPYSNYGYTF
-	-	TRBV6-1	TRBJ1-2	TGTGCCAGCATCGGACGGACCTATGGCTACACCTTC	CASIGRTYGYTF